Listed here is a single T cell receptor beta chain. Trimming pared 2 bases from V and 9 bases from J, leaving 20 bases between. CDR1 and CDR2 from the germline V gene are MGHRA and YSYEKL. The CDR3 is 16 residues long. Libraries were prepared by immunoSEQ multiplex PCR; TCRdb keeps only in-frame clonotypes and omits some of them. The profile shows about 160,000 clones, 84% of them singletons. This record comes from a study of blood T cell repertoires in COVID-19. The sample consisted of peripheral blood. This clonotype originated in a man in his 70s with acute or convalescent COVID-19. The chain is built from TRBV4-1 and TRBJ2-4, with D perhaps matching TRBD1 (5 bases). The CDR3: CASSQLTAGSQGIQYF. Here the CDR3 DNA reads TGCGCCAGCAGCCAACTGACAGCAGGCTCCCAAGGCATTCAGTACTTC.